This T cell receptor (beta chain) appears in the sequencing data of a study of OX40 agonist ivuxolimab in advanced cancers. As for the study in general: Dose-escalation patients' cancers were hepatocellular carcinoma, melanoma, renal cell or head and neck cancer. The mean age was roughly 60 years, ranging from 23 to 79, with less than 90% of participants male. Partial responses were achieved by three patients, of whom one had hepatocellular carcinoma and two had cutaneous melanoma.

Assay: immunoSEQ multiplex PCR; the TCRdb copy retains only in-frame clones and omits some. This sample has 80,000 to 95,000 clones; under 95% occur once, and the top ten carry around 0.5%. The length of the CDR3 is 15 residues. The TCR originated in an adult with an advanced solid tumor such as melanoma, head and neck, liver or kidney cancer. The chain employs TRBV21-1 and TRBJ1-1; TRBD1 is the table's D call and was not checked against the DNA. TRBV21-1 is recorded as a pseudogene. The sequences come from CD4+ or CD8+ T cells sorted from blood, collected in a trial of the OX40 agonist ivuxolimab. The CDR3 sequence is CASSKRRDRNTEAFF. The CDR3 nucleotides are TGTGCCAGCAGCAAACGGCGGGACAGGAACACTGAAGCTTTCTTT.